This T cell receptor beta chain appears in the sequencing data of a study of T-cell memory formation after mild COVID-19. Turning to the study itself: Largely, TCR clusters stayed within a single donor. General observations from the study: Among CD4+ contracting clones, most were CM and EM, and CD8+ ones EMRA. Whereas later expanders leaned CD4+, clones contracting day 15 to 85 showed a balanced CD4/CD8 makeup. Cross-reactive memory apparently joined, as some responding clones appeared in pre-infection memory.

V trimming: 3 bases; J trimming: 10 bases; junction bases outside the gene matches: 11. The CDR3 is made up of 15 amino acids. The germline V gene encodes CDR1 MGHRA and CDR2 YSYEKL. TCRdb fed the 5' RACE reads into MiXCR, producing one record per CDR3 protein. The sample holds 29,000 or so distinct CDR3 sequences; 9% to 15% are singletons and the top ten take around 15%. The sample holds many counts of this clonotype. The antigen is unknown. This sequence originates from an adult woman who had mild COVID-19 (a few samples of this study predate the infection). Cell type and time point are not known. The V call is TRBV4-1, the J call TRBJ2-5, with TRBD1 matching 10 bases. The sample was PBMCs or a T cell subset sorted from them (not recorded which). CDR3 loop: CASSHWDRGEVVQYF. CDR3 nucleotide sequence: TGCGCCAGCAGCCATTGGGACAGGGGCGAGGTAGTCCAGTACTTC.